This T cell receptor beta chain is from a study of blood T cell repertoires in COVID-19. At the level of the study: Samples of COVID-19 (acute and convalescent) were obtained from the United States, Italy and Spain. PBMCs, B-cell-depleted T cells, or T cells were the source of the cDNA or gDNA that made up the material.

The CDR3 contains 14 residues. The V and J ends lost 4 bases and 1 base respectively, with 11 bases between them. CDR1 and CDR2 (germline): SGHDT, YYEEEE. Produced via immunoSEQ multiplex PCR; TCRdb's table is partial and in-frame only. The table lists under 250,000 clones, about 83% of them singletons, with 5% to 6% in the top ten. The source material was peripheral blood. The chain couples TRBV5-6 to TRBJ1-1; TRBD1 might be the D (6 bases). This TCR came from a woman older than 75 with COVID-19, enrolled during active disease. In DNA, the CDR3 is TGTGCCAGCAGCCGAATACAGGGGAACACTGAAGCTTTCTTT. This gives the protein CASSRIQGNTEAFF.